Listed below are T cell receptor beta chains from one sample, sequenced in a study of blood T cell repertoires in COVID-19. TCRdb keeps only in-frame clones here, not all; method: immunoSEQ multiplex PCR. The table includes some 330,000 clones, more than 85% detected once. Sample: PBMCs or T cells enriched from blood (not recorded which). These receptors were collected from a woman between 25 and 40 years old who had recovered from COVID-19. The CDR3 runs from the conserved cysteine through the conserved F or W. D genes are given only for firm matches. Where a row states a size, it is once, few, many or the class of an expanded clone; other rows omit it.

>.|.|TRBV5-1|TRBJ2-7
CASSYGSYEQYF
TGCGCCAGCAGTTACGGCTCCTACGAGCAGTACTTC
>.|.|TRBV4-1|TRBJ2-3
CASSQDGWGRSTDTQYF
TGCGCCAGCAGCCAAGATGGTTGGGGCAGAAGCACAGATACGCAGTATTTT
>.|.|TRBV15|TRBJ2-3
CATSRGKAGEGSDTQYF
TGTGCCACCAGCAGAGGAAAAGCAGGGGAAGGTTCAGATACGCAGTATTTT
>.|.|TRBV7-3|TRBJ2-1
CASSSQGHEQFF
TGTGCCAGCAGCTCTCAGGGCCATGAGCAGTTCTTC
>TRBD2|.|TRBV7-3|TRBJ2-7
CASSGTSGYEQYF
TGTGCCAGCTCCGGGACTAGCGGCTACGAGCAGTACTTC
>TRBD1|once|TRBV5-1|TRBJ2-7
CASQTGAFGEQYF
TGCGCCAGCCAAACAGGGGCCTTCGGCGAGCAGTACTTC
>TRBD2|.|TRBV7-2|TRBJ2-7
CASSLALVSGRTKQYF
TGTGCCAGCAGCTTAGCGCTGGTTAGCGGGAGGACCAAGCAGTACTTC
>.|.|TRBV27|TRBJ2-1
CASSLHGGGGDEQFF
TGTGCCAGCAGTTTACACGGGGGAGGGGGTGATGAGCAGTTCTTC
>TRBD1|.|TRBV3-1/TRBV3-2|TRBJ2-1
CASSHEGARFNEQFF
TGTGCCAGCAGCCACGAGGGGGCGCGGTTCAATGAGCAGTTCTTC
>.|.|TRBV27|TRBJ1-1
CASSTWGRVRTEAFF
TGTGCCAGCAGTACCTGGGGCAGGGTGAGGACTGAAGCTTTCTTT
>.|.|TRBV4-1|TRBJ2-7
CASSQERSDEQYF
TGCGCCAGCAGCCAAGAACGTAGCGACGAGCAGTACTTC
>.|.|TRBV5-4|TRBJ1-2
CASSESPGHQVDGYTF
TGTGCCAGCAGCGAATCACCGGGACATCAAGTTGACGGCTACACCTTC
>TRBD1|.|TRBV4-2|TRBJ1-1
CASSPAEDRVRTEAFF
TGTGCCAGCAGCCCAGCGGAAGACAGGGTTCGCACTGAAGCTTTCTTT
>.|once|TRBV20-1|TRBJ2-5
CSASSRRKRETQYF
TGCAGTGCTAGTTCTCGGAGAAAAAGGGAGACCCAGTACTTC
>.|few|TRBV9|TRBJ1-1
CASSPGTANTEAFF
TGTGCCAGCAGCCCCGGGACTGCGAACACTGAAGCTTTCTTT
>TRBD2|.|TRBV5-1|TRBJ2-1
CASSPAGLEDLEQFF
TGCGCCAGCAGCCCGGCGGGACTAGAGGATCTTGAGCAGTTCTTC
>.|.|TRBV24-1|TRBJ2-1
CATSPLGADNEQFF
TGTGCCACCAGTCCCCTTGGGGCAGACAATGAGCAGTTCTTC
>.|once|TRBV19|TRBJ1-3
CASSISPQASGNTIYF
TGTGCCAGTAGTATCTCCCCGCAGGCGTCTGGAAACACCATATATTTT
>TRBD1|.|TRBV5-1|TRBJ2-3
CASSGGQATDTQYF
TGCGCCAGCAGCGGCGGACAGGCCACAGATACGCAGTATTTT
>TRBD1|.|TRBV4-1|TRBJ1-2
CASSQEGTAFTNYGYTF
TGCGCCAGCAGCCAAGAAGGGACAGCCTTTACTAACTATGGCTACACCTTC
>TRBD1|once|TRBV19|TRBJ2-7
CASTRDRSSYEQYF
TGTGCCAGTACCCGGGACAGGAGTTCCTACGAGCAGTACTTC
>TRBD1|.|TRBV28|TRBJ1-4
CASSSGQGNEKLFF
TGTGCCAGCAGTTCGGGACAGGGAAATGAAAAACTGTTTTTT
>.|.|TRBV19|TRBJ1-3
CASTQSGTLSGNTIYF
TGTGCCAGTACCCAATCCGGGACACTCTCTGGAAACACCATATATTTT
>.|.|TRBV11-2|TRBJ1-2
CASSFSGILSYGYTF
TGTGCCAGCAGCTTTTCCGGGATCTTGTCCTATGGCTACACCTTC
>.|.|TRBV7-3|TRBJ2-2
CASSAGLNTGELFF
TGTGCCAGCAGCGCAGGACTGAACACCGGGGAGCTGTTTTTT
>.|.|TRBV29-1|TRBJ2-3
CSVVRGFFEDTQYF
TGCAGCGTTGTTCGGGGGTTTTTTGAGGATACGCAGTATTTT
>.|.|TRBV19|TRBJ1-1
CASSIRQGPTRDTEAFF
TGTGCCAGTAGTATTCGACAAGGTCCGACCAGAGACACTGAAGCTTTCTTT
>TRBD2|.|TRBV9|TRBJ2-7
CASSAGTSGSREQYF
TGTGCCAGCAGCGCGGGGACTAGCGGGAGTCGCGAGCAGTACTTC
>TRBD2|.|TRBV2|TRBJ2-7
CAREGRGNEQYF
TGTGCCAGAGAGGGGCGGGGGAACGAGCAGTACTTC
>.|.|TRBV14|TRBJ2-2
CASSQAEFPTGELFF
TGTGCCAGCAGCCAAGCAGAATTCCCTACCGGGGAGCTGTTTTTT
>TRBD1|.|TRBV9|TRBJ1-4
CASSVGGTAVEKLFF
TGTGCCAGCAGCGTAGGGGGGACAGCGGTCGAAAAACTGTTTTTT
>.|.|TRBV3-1/TRBV3-2|TRBJ1-1
CASSPREGIGTEAFF
TGTGCCAGCAGCCCTAGGGAGGGGATCGGCACTGAAGCTTTCTTT
>.|.|TRBV28|TRBJ2-1
CASSGRLIPNEQFF
TGTGCCAGCAGTGGCAGGCTGATCCCCAATGAGCAGTTCTTC
>.|.|TRBV10-2|TRBJ2-7
CASSDSYRAQIRPYEQYF
TGCGCCAGCAGTGACTCGTACAGGGCCCAAATCCGTCCCTACGAGCAGTACTTC
>TRBD1|.|TRBV2|TRBJ1-2
CASRAGGERYTF
TGTGCCAGCAGGGCAGGGGGTGAGCGCTACACCTTC
>.|.|TRBV28|TRBJ1-2
CASRFGFLEGYTF
TGTGCCAGCCGCTTCGGGTTCTTGGAGGGCTACACCTTC
>TRBD1|.|TRBV3-1/TRBV3-2|TRBJ1-4
CASSQGSGGAREKLFF
TGTGCCAGCAGCCAAGGGTCAGGGGGCGCGAGGGAAAAACTGTTTTTT
>.|.|TRBV7-2|TRBJ2-5
CASSSQASQYF
TGTGCCAGCAGCTCCCAGGCTTCCCAGTACTTC
>.|few|TRBV6-5|TRBJ1-2
CASRDGQTGYTF
TGTGCCAGCAGGGACGGACAGACTGGCTACACCTTC